The TCR beta chain under discussion was sequenced for a study of T cell clones after liver transplantation (dated by TCRdb to the late 2010s). For the wider study: ITN030ST, the source of the samples, was a randomized trial that attempted immunosuppression withdrawal within 2 years of liver transplantation. Donor-reactive T cell clones were identified using TCRbeta sequencing after a pre-transplant mixed lymphocyte reaction and were then followed in post-transplant blood. As an antigen-independent comparator for donor-reactive sequences, third party-reactive TCRbeta sequences were also identified from pre-transplant MLRs. Of the eight recipients, a few were HCV-positive, while the remaining recipients had been transplanted for non-autoimmune, non-viral indications. The subjects received no induction therapy and were kept on standard immunosuppression until randomization at 12-24 months post-transplant. To count as tolerant, a recipient had to stay completely off immunosuppression for at least one year without liver enzymes climbing beyond twice the upper limit of normal. Blood samples were collected pre-transplant, pre-randomization before withdrawal, and post-randomization after either full withdrawal or failed withdrawal. A cohort of 8 liver transplant recipients was studied, of whom 3 were classified as tolerant and 5 as non-tolerant. The study at large found these results: The conclusions were preliminary, being limited by small, heterogeneous patient numbers and by non-standardized post-transplant time points. Circulating donor-reactive CD4 TCRbeta sequences fell significantly post-transplant in most of the 8 subjects, irrespective of tolerance or HCV status. Because allograft tissue specimens were not available, migration of donor-reactive T cells into the graft, rather than deletion, may have occurred. When repertoire turnover was taken into account, detection of donor-reactive sequences was significantly reduced in 7 of 8 subjects for CD4 and in 8 of 8 subjects for CD8. In two subjects, low numbers of available donor cells limited the measurable donor-reactive repertoire. The decline in donor-reactive sequences exceeded the decline in third party-reactive sequences, suggesting partial antigen-specific deletion that was unrelated to withdrawal success.

CDR1 is given as SEHNR and CDR2 as FQNEAQ, both from the germline V gene (reference sequence). The CDR3 runs 13 amino acids, cysteine and phenylalanine included. This entry keeps only the CDR3 DNA: 39 bases, framed from base 1. V and J are truncated by 2 bases and 5 bases respectively, leaving an intervening sequence of 9 bases. Concerning this clone itself: This receptor's antigen is unknown. The input lacks base qualities; no much larger clone sits a single base away.

In the paper's terms, the time point label means: pre-transplant. Unstimulated PBMCs, after thawing, were stained for CD3, CD4 and CD8 and then FACS-sorted into CD3+CD4+ and CD3+CD8+ populations. All 8 studied subjects were randomized to immunosuppression withdrawal. The Qiagen DNeasy Blood and Tissue Kit was used for genomic DNA isolation. Using immunoSEQ, frozen genomic DNA was subjected to high-throughput TCRbeta CDR3 sequencing, a process that included PCR amplification, mapping, bias correction and internal controls. Turning to the authors' computational methods: Productive rearrangements were retained, and unique TCRbeta sequences were defined by the CDR3 nucleotide sequence together with the V and J gene. For classification of a sequence as donor-reactive, at least 5-fold expansion in CFSE-low cells relative to unstimulated pre-transplant cells and a frequency of at least 0.01% were required. To ensure at least 90% detection power, minimum frequency thresholds were set for each subject based on that subject's lowest-template unstimulated sample. Jensen-Shannon divergence between the top 1000 TCRbeta sequences after and before transplant was used to measure repertoire turnover. Changes in detection of donor-reactive sequences were tested with two-sided Fisher's exact tests. Drawn from immuneACCESS, this table holds only the in-frame rearrangements with V and J called that TCRdb kept. Clones are partly lost; checked studies trace under half to an unresolved V gene and leave the rest unexplained. V and J calls and clone size follow that table, whereas D and trimming were derived from the DNA. For this sample the table gives about 72,000 clones, of which about 88% were detected only once. The top ten constitute less than 3% of the sample.

The source material was CD4+ T cells from blood, sampled before liver transplant. The V gene is TRBV7-9 and the J gene is TRBJ1-1, with no confidently assigned D gene. This clonotype was obtained from a human donor who received a liver transplant. CDR3 sequence: CASSLYEGTEAFF. The nucleotides are TGTGCCAGCAGCTTATATGAGGGAACTGAAGCTTTCTTT.